Listed below are T cell receptor beta chains from one sample, sequenced in a study of T cell repertoires in cytomegalovirus infection. TCRdb used MiXCR to reprocess the reads, holding one entry per CDR3 protein. The sample comprises tens of thousands of distinct CDR3 sequences, about 30% of which are singletons, and around 70% rests with the top ten. For these receptors, no antigen is known. Input material: PBMCs, sequenced either directly or after in vitro stimulation (not recorded which). These receptors were obtained from a human donor in good health (CMV status not recorded). Some clones in this sample may be carry-over from other donors' samples. The conserved cysteine and the conserved F or W are not part of the CDR3 here. D genes are given only for firm matches.

v_gene,j_gene,d_gene,CDR3aa
TRBV7-9,TRBJ2-7,-,ASSRIVHEQY
TRBV11-2,TRBJ2-5,-,ASSPRPGEEGTQY
TRBV5-5,TRBJ1-6,-,ASSLGDGGNSPLH
TRBV23-1,TRBJ2-7,TRBD1,ASSHPVRDRGSHEQY
TRBV6-1,TRBJ1-5,-,ASSPGQEHNQPQH
TRBV2,TRBJ2-2,TRBD2,ATPLGGETNTGELF
TRBV15,TRBJ1-3,-,ATSRDRVAGNTIY
TRBV11-2,TRBJ2-7,-,ASRLESDYEQY
TRBV6-1,TRBJ2-1,-,ASSEHGSSYNEQF
TRBV6-2/TRBV6-3,TRBJ2-7,TRBD2,ASSRLTSGGSYEQY
TRBV19,TRBJ1-6,-,ASTDRTSYNSPLH
TRBV2,TRBJ2-1,-,ASSETRSSYNEQF
TRBV7-2,TRBJ1-5,-,ASSAWGGQPQH
TRBV6-6,TRBJ2-1,-,ASSYSNAYNEQF
TRBV20-1,TRBJ2-7,-,SAIRDSSYEQY
TRBV18,TRBJ2-2,-,ASSGTSNTGELF
TRBV20-1,TRBJ2-5,TRBD1,SAMDREETQY
TRBV11-2,TRBJ2-7,TRBD1,ASSSGTGVSYEKY
TRBV2,TRBJ2-3,TRBD1,ASSFDRDTDTQY
TRBV5-6,TRBJ1-1,-,ASSLVPEGTEAF
TRBV6-2/TRBV6-3,TRBJ1-1,-,ASSPQGSTEAF
TRBV7-9,TRBJ1-5,-,ASSSMGDRNQPQH
TRBV12-3/TRBV12-4,TRBJ1-2,-,ASSLAGNSARGYT
TRBV6-1,TRBJ1-2,-,ASSVFVDVYGYT
TRBV20-1,TRBJ2-7,TRBD2,SARGTSGGYYEQY
TRBV5-4,TRBJ2-5,-,ASSLFRDQETQY